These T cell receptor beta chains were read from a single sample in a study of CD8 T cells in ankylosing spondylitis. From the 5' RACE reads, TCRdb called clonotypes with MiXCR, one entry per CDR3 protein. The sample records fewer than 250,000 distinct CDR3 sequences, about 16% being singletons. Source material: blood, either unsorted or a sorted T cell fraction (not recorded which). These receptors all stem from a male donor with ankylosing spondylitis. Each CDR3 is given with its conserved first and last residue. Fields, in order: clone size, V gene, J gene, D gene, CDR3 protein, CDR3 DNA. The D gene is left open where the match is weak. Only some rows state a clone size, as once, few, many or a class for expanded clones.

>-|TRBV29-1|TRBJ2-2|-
CSSLGPNTGELFF
TGCAGCTCCCTAGGGCCGAACACCGGGGAGCTGTTTTTT
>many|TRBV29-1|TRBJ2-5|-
CSIPGSQETQYF
TGCAGCATCCCAGGCTCCCAAGAGACCCAGTACTTC
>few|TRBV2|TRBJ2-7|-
CASSEVSDEQYF
TGTGCCAGCAGTGAAGTTAGTGACGAGCAGTACTTC
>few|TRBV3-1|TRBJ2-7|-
CASSQIVNSLNYEQYF
TGTGCCAGCAGCCAAATTGTTAACAGCTTAAACTACGAGCAGTACTTC
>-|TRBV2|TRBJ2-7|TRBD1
CASSEALDRVSYEQYF
TGTGCCAGCAGTGAAGCGCTGGACAGGGTCTCCTACGAGCAGTACTTC
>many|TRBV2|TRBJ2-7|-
CASSGADNSYEQYF
TGTGCCAGCAGTGGGGCCGACAACTCCTACGAGCAGTACTTC
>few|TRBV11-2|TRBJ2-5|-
CASSSQRGETQYF
TGTGCCAGCAGCTCGCAGAGGGGGGAGACCCAGTACTTC
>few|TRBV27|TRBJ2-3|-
CASSLSDSITDTQYF
TGTGCCAGCAGTTTATCCGACAGCATCACAGATACGCAGTATTTT
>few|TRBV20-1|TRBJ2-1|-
CSARDFGSYNEQFF
TGCAGTGCTAGAGATTTTGGCTCCTACAATGAGCAGTTCTTC
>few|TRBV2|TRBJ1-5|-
CASSESFNQPQHF
TGTGCCAGCAGTGAGTCTTTTAATCAGCCCCAGCATTTT
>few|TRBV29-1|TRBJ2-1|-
CSVAGQDLQYGEQFF
TGCAGCGTTGCAGGGCAGGACCTTCAATACGGTGAGCAGTTCTTC
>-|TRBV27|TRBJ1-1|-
CASSLYVNTEAFF
TGTGCCAGCAGTTTGTACGTGAACACTGAAGCTTTCTTT
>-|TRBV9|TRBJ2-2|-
CASSVVSNTGELFF
TGTGCCAGCAGCGTAGTATCGAACACCGGGGAGCTGTTTTTT
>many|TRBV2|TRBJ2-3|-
CASSEGSTSTDTQYF
TGTGCCAGCAGTGAGGGCAGCACTAGCACAGATACGCAGTATTTT
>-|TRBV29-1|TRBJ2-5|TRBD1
CSAIDREYQETQYF
TGCAGCGCGATCGACAGGGAGTACCAAGAGACCCAGTACTTC
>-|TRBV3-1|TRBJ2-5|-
CASSQVGGETQYF
TGTGCCAGCAGCCAAGTTGGCGGGGAGACCCAGTACTTC
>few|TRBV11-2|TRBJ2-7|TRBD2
CASSTTSGRFEQYF
TGTGCCAGCAGTACGACTAGCGGGAGGTTCGAGCAGTACTTC
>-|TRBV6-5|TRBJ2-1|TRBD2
CASSYTSGDLNEQFF
TGTGCCAGCAGTTACACTAGCGGGGACCTCAATGAGCAGTTCTTC
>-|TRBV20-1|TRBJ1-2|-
CSARDAGSSYGYTF
TGCAGTGCTAGAGATGCAGGCAGCTCCTATGGCTACACCTTC
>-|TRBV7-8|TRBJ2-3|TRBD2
CASSPVRVGGRPDTQYF
TGTGCCAGCAGCCCCGTTCGGGTCGGGGGGAGACCAGATACGCAGTATTTT
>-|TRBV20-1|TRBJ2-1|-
CSGYTPEATYNEQFF
TGCAGTGGCTATACCCCCGAGGCCACCTACAATGAGCAGTTCTTC
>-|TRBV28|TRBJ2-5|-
CASTPQGWQETQYF
TGTGCCAGCACCCCGCAGGGGTGGCAAGAGACCCAGTACTTC
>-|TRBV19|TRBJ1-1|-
CASSIAGDTEAFF
TGTGCCAGTAGTATAGCGGGGGACACTGAAGCTTTCTTT
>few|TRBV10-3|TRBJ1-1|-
CAISESGAGTEAFF
TGTGCCATCAGTGAGTCGGGAGCGGGCACTGAAGCTTTCTTT
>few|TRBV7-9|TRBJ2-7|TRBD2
CASSSTSLGYEQYF
TGTGCCAGCAGCTCGACTAGCCTCGGATACGAGCAGTACTTC
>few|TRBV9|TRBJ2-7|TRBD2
CASSVAAGAYEQYF
TGTGCCAGCAGCGTAGCGGCGGGAGCCTACGAGCAGTACTTC
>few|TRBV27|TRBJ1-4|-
CASSLFGAEELFF
TGTGCCAGCAGTTTATTTGGGGCCGAGGAACTGTTTTTT
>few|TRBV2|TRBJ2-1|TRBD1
CASSQAVGQGAPDRHEQFF
TGTGCCAGCAGCCAAGCTGTGGGGCAGGGGGCCCCTGATCGGCATGAGCAGTTCTTC
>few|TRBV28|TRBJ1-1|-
CASTTTPDRRNTEAFF
TGTGCCAGCACGACGACCCCCGACAGGAGGAACACTGAAGCTTTCTTT
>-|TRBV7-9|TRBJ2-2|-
CASSPIENTGELFF
TGTGCCAGCAGCCCCATCGAGAACACCGGGGAGCTGTTTTTT
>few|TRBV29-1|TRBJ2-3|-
CSVFTDTQYF
TGCAGCGTTTTCACAGATACGCAGTATTTT
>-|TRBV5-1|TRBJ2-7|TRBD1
CASSSTGTGGPYEQYF
TGCGCCAGCAGCTCCACCGGGACAGGGGGGCCCTACGAGCAGTACTTC
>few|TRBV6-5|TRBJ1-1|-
CASSGGYTEAFF
TGTGCCAGCAGTGGGGGGTACACTGAAGCTTTCTTT
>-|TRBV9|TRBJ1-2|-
CASSVGAGGNYGYTF
TGTGCCAGCAGCGTAGGAGCCGGCGGGAACTATGGCTACACCTTC
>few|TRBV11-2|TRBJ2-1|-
CASSLYRGGPKSNEQFF
TGTGCCAGCAGCTTGTACAGGGGGGGGCCGAAGTCCAATGAGCAGTTCTTC
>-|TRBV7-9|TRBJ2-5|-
CASSFGVGETQYF
TGTGCCAGCAGTTTTGGGGTTGGGGAGACCCAGTACTTC
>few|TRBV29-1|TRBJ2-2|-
CSVGGGGTGELFF
TGCAGCGTTGGAGGGGGTGGGACCGGGGAGCTGTTTTTT
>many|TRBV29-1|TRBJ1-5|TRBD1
CSVEEEGGQGQPQHF
TGCAGCGTTGAAGAGGAGGGGGGACAGGGTCAGCCCCAGCATTTT
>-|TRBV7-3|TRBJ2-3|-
CASSLGPITDTQYF
TGTGCCAGCAGCTTAGGGCCGATCACAGATACGCAGTATTTT
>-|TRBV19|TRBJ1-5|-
CASPCLSGGRGNQPQHF
TGTGCCAGCCCCTGCCTCTCCGGGGGTCGGGGCAATCAGCCCCAGCATTTT
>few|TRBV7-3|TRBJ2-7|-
CASSFGPGKAYEQYF
TGTGCCAGCAGCTTTGGTCCAGGGAAGGCCTACGAGCAGTACTTC
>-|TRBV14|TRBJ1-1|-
CASSQHRFDSMNTEAFF
TGTGCCAGCAGCCAGCACAGATTTGACAGCATGAACACTGAAGCTTTCTTT
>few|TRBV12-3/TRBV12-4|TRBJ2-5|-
CASSLATGLETQYF
TGTGCCAGCAGTTTAGCGACAGGCTTGGAGACCCAGTACTTC
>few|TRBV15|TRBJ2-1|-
CATSRVPWDEQFF
TGTGCCACCAGCAGAGTCCCGTGGGATGAGCAGTTCTTC
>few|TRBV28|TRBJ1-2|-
CASSTNYGYTF
TGTGCCAGCAGTACTAACTATGGCTACACCTTC
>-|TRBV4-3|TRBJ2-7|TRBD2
CASSQDREVSYEQYF
TGCGCCAGCAGCCAAGACCGGGAGGTCTCCTACGAGCAGTACTTC
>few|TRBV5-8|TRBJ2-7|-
CASSPLEFEQYF
TGTGCCAGCAGCCCCCTTGAGTTCGAGCAGTACTTC
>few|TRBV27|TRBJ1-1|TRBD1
CASSRRTGGEAEAFF
TGTGCCAGCAGCCGGAGGACAGGGGGAGAGGCTGAAGCTTTCTTT
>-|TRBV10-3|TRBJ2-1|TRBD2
CAIGVEGGEQFF
TGTGCCATCGGGGTTGAGGGAGGGGAGCAGTTCTTC
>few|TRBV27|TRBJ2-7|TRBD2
CASSLRLASYEQYF
TGTGCCAGCAGTTTAAGACTAGCGAGCTACGAGCAGTACTTC
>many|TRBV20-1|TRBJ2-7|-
CSAWTNHEQYF
TGCAGTGCTTGGACTAATCACGAGCAGTACTTC
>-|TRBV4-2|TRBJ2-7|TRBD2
CASSPRRLAGEMGLYEQYF
TGTGCCAGCAGCCCCCGGAGACTAGCGGGAGAGATGGGGCTGTACGAGCAGTACTTC
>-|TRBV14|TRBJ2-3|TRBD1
CASSTRTGGSTDTQYF
TGTGCCAGCAGCACCCGGACAGGGGGCTCCACAGATACGCAGTATTTT
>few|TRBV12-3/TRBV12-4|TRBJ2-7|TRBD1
CASSEGTGNTYEQYF
TGTGCCAGCAGCGAAGGGACAGGCAATACCTACGAGCAGTACTTC
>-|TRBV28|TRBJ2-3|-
CASSLGAQGSTDTQYF
TGTGCCAGCAGTTTAGGGGCACAGGGTAGCACAGATACGCAGTATTTT
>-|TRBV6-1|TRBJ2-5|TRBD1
CASSLWTGSSETQYF
TGTGCCAGCAGCCTCTGGACAGGGTCGTCGGAGACCCAGTACTTC